Each of the 16 T cell receptor beta chains below was sequenced from the same sample in a study of T-cell reconstitution after alpha-beta-depleted transplantation in children. During its preparation, the TCRbeta library received unique molecular identifiers. TCRdb called the PCR reads again in MiXCR, with one record for every CDR3 protein. The sample contains 300,000 to 400,000 distinct CDR3 sequences, more than 10% of which appear only once. Sequenced here: PBMCs, sampled from the stem cell graft. These receptors came from a human donor who donated a stem cell graft to a child with Fanconi anemia.

The rearrangement joins TRBV5-6 to TRBJ1-1, with 8 bases aligning to TRBD1. V gave up 6 bases and J gave up 1 base; unmatched junction bases: 5. Germline V gene sequence: CDR1 SGHDT, CDR2 YYEEEE. CDR3 length equals 14 residues. The chain's CDR3 is CASTQGAWNTEAFF. Here the CDR3 DNA reads TGTGCCAGCACCCAGGGGGCGTGGAACACTGAAGCTTTCTTT. Using reference TRBV5-6 and TRBJ1-1 for the parts outside the CDR3, the full variable domain is DAGVTQSPTHLIKTRGQQVTLRCSPKSGHDTVSWYQQALGQGPQFIFQYYEEEERQRGNFPDRFSGHQFPNYSSELNVNALLLGDSALYLCASTQGAWNTEAFFGQGTRLTVV.

V is TRBV4-3 and J is TRBJ2-1, with D unclear. The CDR3 contains 13 residues. Trimming left V 1 base short and J 4 bases short, with 5 bases between. Germline lookup yields CDR1 LGHNA and CDR2 YSLEER. This chain's CDR3 is CASSQALYNEQFF. The CDR3 DNA is TGCGCCAGCAGCCAAGCCCTTTACAATGAGCAGTTCTTC.

This clonotype has ten or more counts. V gene TRBV18 combines with J gene TRBJ2-7, with 8 bases that match TRBD1. CDR1 KGHSH and CDR2 LQKENI come from the germline V gene. The junction had 3 bases not matched to a gene; V was cut back by 1 base and J by 4 bases. This CDR3 region has 14 residues. The CDR3 reads CASSPRQGLYEQYV. The CDR3 DNA reads TGTGCCAGCTCACCACGACAGGGGCTTTACGAGCAGTACGTC.

This clonotype was observed a handful of times. The rearrangement uses TRBV14 and TRBJ1-2; 9 nucleotides line up with TRBD1. This CDR3 has 13 residues. The germline V gene has CDR1 SGHDN and CDR2 FVKESK. After removal of 4 bases from V and 8 bases from J, the junction contained 5 bases not matched to a gene. The chain's CDR3 is CASSRNRGQGYTF. The CDR3, as DNA: TGTGCCAGCAGCCGTAACAGGGGGCAAGGCTACACCTTC.

There are many counts of this clonotype. The chain has TRBV6-2 or TRBV6-3 and TRBJ2-3, with 15 bases that match TRBD2. Per the germline V gene, CDR1 is MNHEY and CDR2 is SVGEGT. The CDR3 contains 20 residues. V trimming: 0 bases; J trimming: 0 bases; junction bases outside the gene matches: 7. The CDR3 protein is CASSYSGLAGGSTSTDTQYF. DNA for the CDR3: TGTGCCAGCAGTTACTCGGGACTAGCGGGGGGTTCGACTAGCACAGATACGCAGTATTTT.

J is TRBJ1-5 and V is TRBV4-2, with 10 bases that match TRBD1. Germline V lookup: CDR1 LGHNA, CDR2 YNFKEQ. The CDR3 is 16 residues long. V lost 1 base, J lost 4 bases, and 4 bases stayed unmatched. CDR3 loop: CASSQGDRGRNQPQHF. The CDR3 nucleotides read TGTGCCAGCAGCCAAGGAGACAGGGGGCGTAATCAGCCCCAGCATTTT.

This clonotype has only a few counts. The chain links TRBV11-2 to TRBJ1-5; TRBD1 agrees at 9 bases. The CDR3 runs 15 residues. With 1 base clipped from V and 5 bases from J, the junction kept 3 bases outside the gene matches. CDR1 and CDR2 from the germline V gene are SGHAT and FQNNGV. The CDR3 protein is CASSLGTGAYQPQHF. In nucleotides, the CDR3 is TGTGCCAGCAGCTTAGGGACAGGGGCCTATCAGCCCCAGCATTTT.

The genes are TRBV7-9 and TRBJ2-7; D uncertain. Trimming cost V 4 bases and J 1 base, with 11 bases left between them. The CDR3 is 14 amino acids. CDR1 and CDR2 from the germline V gene are SEHNR and FQNEAQ (reference sequence). CDR3 region: CASSSVGDSYEQYF. The CDR3, as DNA: TGTGCCAGCAGCTCCGTGGGTGATTCCTACGAGCAGTACTTC.

This clonotype has ten or more counts. The chain joins TRBV29-1 to TRBJ2-5; D perhaps matches TRBD2 (5 bases). V lost 4 bases to trimming and J lost 3 bases, with 9 bases between them. The CDR3 totals 12 residues. The V gene's germline CDR1 is SQVTM and CDR2 ANQGSEA. As DNA, the CDR3 is TGCAGCGTTGTACTGGGAGAAGAGACCCAGTACTTC. It codes for CSVVLGEETQYF.

This rearrangement joins TRBV5-1 to TRBJ1-1, with TRBD1 matching over 9 bases. J lost 3 bases, V lost 3 bases, and 15 bases had no gene match. Germline CDR1 and CDR2: SGHRS and YFSETQ. CDR3 length: 18 amino acids. DNA for the CDR3: TGCGCCAGCAGCTCTCCACCGGGACAGGGTCTGGTTGACACTGAAGCTTTCTTT. Translation: CASSSPPGQGLVDTEAFF.

The sample holds many counts of this clonotype. The rearrangement links TRBV10-2 to TRBJ2-5; tentatively, D is TRBD1 (5 bases). V dropped 5 bases and J dropped 0 bases, with 10 bases sitting between them. The length of the CDR3 is 14 residues. Looked up from germline, CDR1 is WSHSY and CDR2 is SAAADI. The CDR3 coding sequence is TGCGCCAGCAGTTCGGCAGGGAACCAAGAGACCCAGTACTTC. It encodes CASSSAGNQETQYF.

In DNA form, the CDR3 reads TGCGCCAGCAGTGGAAATGAAAAACTGTTTTTT. This translates into CASSGNEKLFF. This chain joins TRBV5-1 and TRBJ1-4; D is unclear. CDR3 length equals 11 residues. Trimming took off 5 bases at V and 5 bases at J, with 4 bases between the two ends. Looked up from germline, CDR1 is SGHRS and CDR2 is YFSETQ.

This clonotype showed up many times. The J gene is TRBJ2-7, the V gene TRBV15, with D perhaps given as TRBD1 or TRBD2 (6 bases each). The CDR3 has 14 residues. Trimming shortened V by 1 base and J by 2 bases, and 9 bases separated the two germline ends. Germline V lookup: CDR1 LNHNV, CDR2 YYDKDF (reference sequence). CDR3 loop: CATSRARGPYEQYF. Written as DNA, the CDR3 is TGTGCCACCAGCAGAGCACGGGGGCCCTACGAGCAGTACTTC.

This clonotype was detected ten times or more. The chain carries TRBV28 and TRBJ1-5; D gene uncertain. V lost 3 bases to trimming and J lost 1 base, with 10 bases between them. Germline V gene data show CDR1 as MDHEN and CDR2 as SYDVKM. The CDR3 is made up of 15 amino acids. The DNA of the CDR3 is TGTGCCAGCAGTTTTTCCGGACGGAGCAATCAGCCCCAGCATTTT. Protein sequence: CASSFSGRSNQPQHF.

The chain employs TRBV6-5 and TRBJ1-5; D is unresolved. Germline CDR1 MNHEY, CDR2 SVGAGI. The CDR3 extends over 15 amino acids. Trimming cost V 0 bases and J 4 bases, with 10 bases left between them. CDR3: CASSYSEWSNQPQHF. The CDR3 nucleotides read TGTGCCAGCAGTTACTCGGAATGGTCTAATCAGCCCCAGCATTTT.

This clonotype has just a few counts. The chain uses TRBV7-6 and TRBJ2-1; D remains ambiguous. The germline V and J ends were trimmed by 5 bases and 2 bases, with 19 bases remaining between them. Germline V lookup: CDR1 SGHVS, CDR2 FNYEAQ. The length of the CDR3 is 17 residues. CDR3 amino acids: CASSPASGPEPYNEQFF. The CDR3 bases are TGTGCCAGCAGCCCCGCCTCCGGGCCTGAGCCCTACAATGAGCAGTTCTTC.